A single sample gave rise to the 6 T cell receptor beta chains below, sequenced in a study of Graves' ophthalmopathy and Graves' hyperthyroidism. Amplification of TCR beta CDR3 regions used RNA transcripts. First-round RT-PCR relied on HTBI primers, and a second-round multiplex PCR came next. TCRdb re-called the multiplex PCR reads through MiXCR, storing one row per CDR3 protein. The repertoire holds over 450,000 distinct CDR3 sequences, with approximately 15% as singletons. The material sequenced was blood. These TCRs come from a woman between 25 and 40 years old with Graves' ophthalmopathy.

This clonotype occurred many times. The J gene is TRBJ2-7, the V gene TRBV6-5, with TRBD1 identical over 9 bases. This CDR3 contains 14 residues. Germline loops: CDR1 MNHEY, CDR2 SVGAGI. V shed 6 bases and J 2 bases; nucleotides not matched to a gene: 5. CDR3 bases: TGTGCCAGCAGACGACAGGGGGTTACCTACGAGCAGTACTTC. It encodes CASRRQGVTYEQYF.

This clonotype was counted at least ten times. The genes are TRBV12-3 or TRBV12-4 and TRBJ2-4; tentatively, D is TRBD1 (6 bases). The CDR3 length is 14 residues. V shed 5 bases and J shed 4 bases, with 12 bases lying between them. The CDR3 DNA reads TGTGCCAGCAGTCTGACAGGTGGAAAAAACATTCAGTACTTC. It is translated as CASSLTGGKNIQYF.

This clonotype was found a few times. The CDR3 nucleotides read TGCGCCAGCAGCTTGGGTTGGTATAGGGGGCATAGGACTGAAGCTTTCTTT. Amino acids: CASSLGWYRGHRTEAFF. This chain joins TRBV5-1 and TRBJ1-1; 7 bases are a match to TRBD1. The germline V gene has CDR1 SGHRS and CDR2 YFSETQ. The V segment lost 0 bases and the J segment 5 bases; nucleotides outside the gene matches: 13. CDR3 length equals 17 residues.

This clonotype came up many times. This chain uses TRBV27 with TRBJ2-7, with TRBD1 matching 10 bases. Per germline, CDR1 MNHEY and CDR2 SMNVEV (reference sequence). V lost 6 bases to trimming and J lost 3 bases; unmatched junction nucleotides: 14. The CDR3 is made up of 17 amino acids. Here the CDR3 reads CASSLIPPGQGNYEQYF. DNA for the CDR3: TGTGCCAGCAGCCTCATTCCCCCGGGACAGGGGAACTACGAGCAGTACTTC.

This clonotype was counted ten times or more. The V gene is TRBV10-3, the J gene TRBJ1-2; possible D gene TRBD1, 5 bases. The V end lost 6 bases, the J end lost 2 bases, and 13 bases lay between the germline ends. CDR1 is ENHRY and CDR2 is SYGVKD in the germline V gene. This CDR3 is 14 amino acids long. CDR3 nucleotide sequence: TGTGCCATCAGCGGAGGGACGCAGAACTATGGCTACACCTTC. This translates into CAISGGTQNYGYTF.

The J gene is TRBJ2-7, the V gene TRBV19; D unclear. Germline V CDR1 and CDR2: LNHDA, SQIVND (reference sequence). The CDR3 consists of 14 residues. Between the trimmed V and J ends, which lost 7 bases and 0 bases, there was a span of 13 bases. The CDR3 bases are TGTGCCAGTATGGATAGGCGGAGCTCCTACGAGCAGTACTTC. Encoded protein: CASMDRRSSYEQYF.